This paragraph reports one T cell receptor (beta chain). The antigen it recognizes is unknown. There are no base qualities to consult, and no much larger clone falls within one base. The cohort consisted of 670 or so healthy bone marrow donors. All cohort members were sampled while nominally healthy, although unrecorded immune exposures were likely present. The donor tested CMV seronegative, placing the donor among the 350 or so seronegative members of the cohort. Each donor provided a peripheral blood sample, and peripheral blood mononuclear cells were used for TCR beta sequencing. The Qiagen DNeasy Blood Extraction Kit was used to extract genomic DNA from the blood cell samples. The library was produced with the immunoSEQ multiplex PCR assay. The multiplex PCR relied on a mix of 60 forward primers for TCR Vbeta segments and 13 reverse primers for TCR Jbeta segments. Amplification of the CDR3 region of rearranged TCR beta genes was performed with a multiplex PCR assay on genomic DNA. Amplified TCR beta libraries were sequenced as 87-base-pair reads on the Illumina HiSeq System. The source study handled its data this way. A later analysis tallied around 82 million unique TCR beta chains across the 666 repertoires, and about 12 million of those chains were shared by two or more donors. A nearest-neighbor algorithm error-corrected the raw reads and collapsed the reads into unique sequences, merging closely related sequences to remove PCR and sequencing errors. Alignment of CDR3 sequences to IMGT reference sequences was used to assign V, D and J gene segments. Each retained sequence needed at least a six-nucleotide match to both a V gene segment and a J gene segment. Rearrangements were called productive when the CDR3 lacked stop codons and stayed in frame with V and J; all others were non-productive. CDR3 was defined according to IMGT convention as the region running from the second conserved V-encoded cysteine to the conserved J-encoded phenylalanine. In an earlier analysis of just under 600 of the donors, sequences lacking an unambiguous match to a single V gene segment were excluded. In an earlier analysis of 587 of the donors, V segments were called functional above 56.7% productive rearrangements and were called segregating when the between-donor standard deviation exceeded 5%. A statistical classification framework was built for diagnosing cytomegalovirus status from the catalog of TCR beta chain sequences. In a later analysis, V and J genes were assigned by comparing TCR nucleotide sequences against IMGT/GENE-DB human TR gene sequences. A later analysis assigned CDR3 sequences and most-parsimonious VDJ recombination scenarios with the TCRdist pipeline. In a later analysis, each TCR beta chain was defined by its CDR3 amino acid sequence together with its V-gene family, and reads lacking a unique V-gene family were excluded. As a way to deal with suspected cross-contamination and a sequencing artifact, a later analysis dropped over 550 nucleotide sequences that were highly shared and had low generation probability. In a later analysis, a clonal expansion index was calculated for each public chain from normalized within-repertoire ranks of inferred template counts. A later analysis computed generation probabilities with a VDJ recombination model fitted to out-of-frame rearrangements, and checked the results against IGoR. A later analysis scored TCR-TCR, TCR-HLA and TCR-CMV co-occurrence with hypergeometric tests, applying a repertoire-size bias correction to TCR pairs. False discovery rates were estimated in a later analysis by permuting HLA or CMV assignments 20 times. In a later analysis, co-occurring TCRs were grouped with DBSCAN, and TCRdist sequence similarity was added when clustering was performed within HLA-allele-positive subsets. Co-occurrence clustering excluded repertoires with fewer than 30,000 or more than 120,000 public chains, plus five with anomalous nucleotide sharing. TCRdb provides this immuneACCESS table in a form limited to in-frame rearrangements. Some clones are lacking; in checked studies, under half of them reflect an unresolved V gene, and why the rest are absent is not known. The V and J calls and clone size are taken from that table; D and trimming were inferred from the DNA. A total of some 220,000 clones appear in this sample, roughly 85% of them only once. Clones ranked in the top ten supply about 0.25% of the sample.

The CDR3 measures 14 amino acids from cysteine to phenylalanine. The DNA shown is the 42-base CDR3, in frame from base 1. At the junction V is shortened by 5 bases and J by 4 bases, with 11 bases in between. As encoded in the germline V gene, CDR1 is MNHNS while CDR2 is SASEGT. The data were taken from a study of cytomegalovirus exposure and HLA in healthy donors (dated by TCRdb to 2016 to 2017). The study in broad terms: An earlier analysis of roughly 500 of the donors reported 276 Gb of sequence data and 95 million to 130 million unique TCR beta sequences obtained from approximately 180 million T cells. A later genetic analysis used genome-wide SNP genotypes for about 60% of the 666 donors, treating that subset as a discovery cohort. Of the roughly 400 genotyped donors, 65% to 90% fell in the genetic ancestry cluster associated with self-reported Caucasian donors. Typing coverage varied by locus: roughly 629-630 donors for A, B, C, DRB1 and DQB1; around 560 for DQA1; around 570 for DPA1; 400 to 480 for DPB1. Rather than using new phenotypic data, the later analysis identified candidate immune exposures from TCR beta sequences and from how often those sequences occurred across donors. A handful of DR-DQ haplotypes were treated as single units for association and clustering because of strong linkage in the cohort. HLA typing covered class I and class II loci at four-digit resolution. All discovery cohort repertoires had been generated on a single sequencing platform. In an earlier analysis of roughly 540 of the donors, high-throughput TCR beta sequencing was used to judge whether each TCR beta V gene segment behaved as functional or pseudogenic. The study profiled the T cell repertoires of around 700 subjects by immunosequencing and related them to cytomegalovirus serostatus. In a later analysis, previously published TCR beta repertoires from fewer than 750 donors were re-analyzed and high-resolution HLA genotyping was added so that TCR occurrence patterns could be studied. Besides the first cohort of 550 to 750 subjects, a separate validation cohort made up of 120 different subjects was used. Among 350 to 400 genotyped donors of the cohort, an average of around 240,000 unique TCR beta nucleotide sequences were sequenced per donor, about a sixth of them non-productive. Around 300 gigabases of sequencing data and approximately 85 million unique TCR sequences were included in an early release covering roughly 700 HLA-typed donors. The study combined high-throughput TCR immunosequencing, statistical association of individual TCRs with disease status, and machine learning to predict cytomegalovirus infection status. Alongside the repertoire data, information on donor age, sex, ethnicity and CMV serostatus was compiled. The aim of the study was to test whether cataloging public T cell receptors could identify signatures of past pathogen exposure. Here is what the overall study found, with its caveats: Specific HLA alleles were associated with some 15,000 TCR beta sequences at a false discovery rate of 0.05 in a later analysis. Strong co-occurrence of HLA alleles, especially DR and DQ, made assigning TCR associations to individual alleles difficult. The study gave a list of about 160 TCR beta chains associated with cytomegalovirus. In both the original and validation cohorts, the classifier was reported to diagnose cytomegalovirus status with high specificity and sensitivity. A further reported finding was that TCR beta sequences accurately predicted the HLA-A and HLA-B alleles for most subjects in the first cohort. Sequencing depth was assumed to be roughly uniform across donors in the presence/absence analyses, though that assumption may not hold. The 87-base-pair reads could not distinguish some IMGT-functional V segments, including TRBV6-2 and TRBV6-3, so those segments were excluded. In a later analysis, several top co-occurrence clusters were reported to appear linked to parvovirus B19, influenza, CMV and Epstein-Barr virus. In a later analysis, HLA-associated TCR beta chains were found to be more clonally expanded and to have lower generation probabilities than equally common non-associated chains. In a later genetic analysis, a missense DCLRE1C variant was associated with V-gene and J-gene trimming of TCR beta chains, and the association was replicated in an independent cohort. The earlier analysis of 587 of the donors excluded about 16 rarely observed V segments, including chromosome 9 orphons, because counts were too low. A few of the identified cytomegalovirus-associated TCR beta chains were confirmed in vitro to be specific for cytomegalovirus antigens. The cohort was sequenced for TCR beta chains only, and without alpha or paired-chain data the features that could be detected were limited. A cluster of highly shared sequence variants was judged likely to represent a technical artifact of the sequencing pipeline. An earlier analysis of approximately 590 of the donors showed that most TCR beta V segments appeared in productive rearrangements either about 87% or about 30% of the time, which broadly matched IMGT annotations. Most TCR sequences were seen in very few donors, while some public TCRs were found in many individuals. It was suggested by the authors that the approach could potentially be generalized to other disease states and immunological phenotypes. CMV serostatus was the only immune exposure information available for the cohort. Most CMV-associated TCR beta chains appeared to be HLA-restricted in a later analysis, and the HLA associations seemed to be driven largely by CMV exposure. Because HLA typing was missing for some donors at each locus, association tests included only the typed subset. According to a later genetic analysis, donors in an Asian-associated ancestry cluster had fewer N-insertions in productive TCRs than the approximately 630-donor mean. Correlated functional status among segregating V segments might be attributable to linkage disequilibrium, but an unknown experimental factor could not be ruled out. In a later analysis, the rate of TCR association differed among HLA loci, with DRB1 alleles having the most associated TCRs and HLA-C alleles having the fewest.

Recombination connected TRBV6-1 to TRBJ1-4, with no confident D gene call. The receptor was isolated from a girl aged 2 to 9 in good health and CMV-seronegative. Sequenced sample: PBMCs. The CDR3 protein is CASSRSQFNEKLFF. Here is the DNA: TGTGCCAGCAGTCGATCTCAGTTTAATGAAAAACTGTTTTTT.